These 20 T cell receptor beta chains originate from one sample sequenced in a study of identical twins (dated by TCRdb to 2016 to 2017). The library came from 5' RACE. TCRdb names Illumina HiSeq 2000 as the instrument used. Using fastp trimming at Q25 and MiXCR clonotype assembly, TCRdb reanalyzed the public sequencing data and kept in-frame beta chains. Rows with one shared CDR3 protein collapse into an entry with the most common genes and DNA. The sample table shows 450,000 or so distinct CDR3 sequences, and 20% to 25% are seen once. About 3% of the sample belongs to the ten largest clones. The sample was also linked to a second study, of T cells expressing NK-cell markers.

Sequenced input: CD4+ T cells sorted from blood. Receptor source: a woman between 18 and 30 years old in good health.

This chain links TRBV20-1 with TRBJ2-3, with TRBD2 matching over 9 bases. Germline loops: CDR1 DFQATT, CDR2 SNEGSKA (reference sequence). Trimming cost V 2 bases and J 2 bases; bases outside gene matches: 5. This CDR3 has 15 amino acids. The CDR3 DNA sequence: TGCAGTGCTAGAAGGCGGGAGGGGAACACAGATACGCAGTATTTT. It codes for CSARRREGNTDTQYF.

The sample holds a few counts of this clonotype. The genes are TRBV11-2 and TRBJ2-1; D possibly corresponds to TRBD2 (6 bases). V lost 5 bases and J lost 7, with 21 bases in between. This CDR3 contains 16 residues. Per the germline V gene, CDR1 is SGHAT and CDR2 is FQNNGV. The CDR3 nucleotides read TGTGCCAGCAGCGTCCGGAGGGAGGCGGGATTAAATGAGCAGTTCTTC. It is translated as CASSVRREAGLNEQFF.

This clonotype was seen more than once but under ten times. This chain connects TRBV9 to TRBJ2-7; the match to TRBD1 covers 7 bases. V dropped 5 bases and J dropped 0; count of bases not matched to a gene: 5. Germline CDR1 and CDR2: SGDLS and YYNGEE. CDR3 length: 14 residues. Written as DNA, the CDR3 is TGTGCCAGCAGTGTGGGGACAGCCTCCTACGAGCAGTACTTC. Its protein product is CASSVGTASYEQYF.

This clonotype appeared a few times. The chain is built from TRBV5-1 and TRBJ2-3; no reliable D call. The CDR3 spans 13 residues. In germline, CDR1 is SGHRS, CDR2 YFSETQ. Trimming left V 2 bases short and J 4 bases short, with 8 bases between. The CDR3 nucleotides are TGCGCCAGCAGCTTTTCTATCTCAGATACGCAGTATTTT. As protein: CASSFSISDTQYF.

This clonotype was counted once. The CDR3 region has the DNA TGTGCCAGCAGTCGGGGACAGAACAACGGGCAGTTCTTC. This sequence encodes CASSRGQNNGQFF. This chain joins TRBV6-6 and TRBJ2-1; 7 bases match TRBD1. CDR1 is MNHNY and CDR2 is SVGAGI in the germline V gene (reference sequence). CDR3 length equals 13 residues. After removal of 5 bases from V and 12 bases from J, the junction contained 10 bases not matched to a gene.

Ten or more counts support this clonotype. This chain links TRBV5-1 with TRBJ2-2; D call uncertain. The V gene's germline CDR1 is SGHRS and CDR2 YFSETQ. The CDR3 spans 13 residues. Trimming took off 1 base at V and 5 bases at J, with 6 bases between the two ends. The CDR3 here is CASSLTETGELFF. The DNA for the CDR3 is TGCGCCAGCAGCTTGACAGAGACCGGGGAGCTGTTTTTT.

The rearrangement links TRBV7-9 to TRBJ1-1; D gene unclear. Trimming shortened V by 5 bases and J by 11 bases, and 12 bases separated the two germline ends. This CDR3 contains 11 residues. Per the germline V gene, CDR1 is SEHNR and CDR2 is FQNEAQ (reference sequence). The CDR3 protein is CASSESRVAFF. DNA for the CDR3: TGTGCCAGCAGCGAGAGCCGGGTGGCTTTCTTT.

The rearrangement joins TRBV9 to TRBJ2-7, with TRBD1 matching over 7 bases. The germline V gene encodes CDR1 SGDLS and CDR2 YYNGEE. This CDR3 spans 15 amino acids. V dropped 4 bases and J dropped 5; count of bases not matched to a gene: 12. CDR3 DNA: TGTGCCAGCAGCCCCGCGACAGGGTACCCCCACGAGCAGTACTTC. Amino acid sequence: CASSPATGYPHEQYF.

This chain uses TRBV29-1 with TRBJ2-5; possibly TRBD1 or TRBD2 for D (5 bases each). Germline CDR1 and CDR2: SQVTM and ANQGSEA. Trimming removed 4 bases from V and 0 bases from J, with 9 bases in between. CDR3 length: 13 residues. CDR3 region: CSVGGGYQETQYF. DNA for the CDR3: TGCAGCGTTGGTGGGGGATACCAAGAGACCCAGTACTTC.

The chain recombines TRBV6-1 with TRBJ2-5; TRBD1 matches at 7 bases. The CDR3 spans 13 residues. Trimming took 6 bases from V and 5 from J; bases not matched to a gene: 6. CDR1 MNHNS and CDR2 SASEGT come from the germline V gene. CDR3 coding DNA: TGTGCCAGCAGACCCTTGACAGGGGAGACCCAGTACTTC. Translated, it gives CASRPLTGETQYF.

The gene calls are TRBV20-1 and TRBJ2-7; D is unresolved. Germline V CDR1 and CDR2: DFQATT, SNEGSKA (reference sequence). This CDR3 contains 12 residues. V lost 5 bases, J lost 2 bases, and 10 bases lay in between. CDR3 sequence reads: CSAVLVPYEQYF. The CDR3 bases are TGCAGTGCTGTACTCGTTCCCTACGAGCAGTACTTC.

The V gene is TRBV29-1, the J gene TRBJ2-4; 7 bases align to TRBD1. The CDR3 spans 15 residues. Germline-derived CDR1 and CDR2 are SQVTM and ANQGSEA. V shed 5 bases and J 0 bases; nucleotides not matched to a gene: 7. CDR3 coding DNA: TGCAGCGTTAGAGGGCAGGGGGAAGCCAAAAACATTCAGTACTTC. As protein: CSVRGQGEAKNIQYF.

This clonotype was recorded a few times. CDR3: CAWSVFVITEAFF. As DNA, the CDR3 is TGTGCCTGGAGTGTATTTGTGATCACTGAAGCTTTCTTT. V usage is TRBV30 and J usage is TRBJ1-1; no clear D. Trimming took 0 bases from V and 4 from J, leaving 9 bases between them. This CDR3 has 13 amino acids. CDR1 is GTSNPN and CDR2 is SVGIG in the germline V gene (reference sequence).

A few counts support this clonotype. The chain uses TRBV15 and TRBJ1-2; 10 bases match TRBD1. V was clipped by 2 bases and J by 2 bases; unmatched bases: 5. The CDR3 has 16 amino acids. The germline gives CDR1 LNHNV, CDR2 YYDKDF (reference sequence). The CDR3 sequence is CATSRPGGQGNYGYTF. In nucleotides, the CDR3 is TGTGCCACCAGCAGACCCGGGGGACAGGGGAACTATGGCTACACCTTC.

This clonotype was observed a handful of times. The chain uses TRBV5-1 and TRBJ2-5, with TRBD2 identical over 7 bases. The junction had 7 bases not matched to a gene; V was cut back by 3 bases and J by 5 bases. Germline V gene lookup returns CDR1 SGHRS and CDR2 YFSETQ. This CDR3 region has 14 residues. The DNA of the CDR3 is TGCGCCAGCAGCTCCTCAGCGGGAAGGGAGACCCAGTACTTC. Encoded protein: CASSSSAGRETQYF.

V is TRBV25-1 and J is TRBJ2-1; 8 bases align to TRBD2. The CDR3 contains 22 residues. V lost 3 bases, J lost 0 bases, and 22 bases stayed unmatched. The germline V gene has CDR1 MGHDK and CDR2 SYGVNS. CDR3 protein: CASSDPPRGLSGTSSSYNEQFF. CDR3 in DNA: TGTGCCAGCAGTGACCCCCCACGAGGGCTTAGCGGGACCAGTAGCTCCTACAATGAGCAGTTCTTC.

The chain links TRBV5-5 to TRBJ2-7, with 13 bases aligning to TRBD2. Germline CDR1 and CDR2: SGHKS and YYEKEE (reference sequence). V was pared by 0 bases and J by 6 bases, with 9 bases of the junction left unmatched. The CDR3 extends over 17 amino acids. CDR3 sequence (DNA): TGTGCCAGCAGCTTGGCGGGGACTAGCGGGACGCAGGGCGAGCAGTACTTC. The encoded protein is CASSLAGTSGTQGEQYF.

The table lists this clonotype with a few counts. This sequence joins TRBV11-2 and TRBJ2-1, with D perhaps TRBD1 or TRBD2 (5 bases each). The CDR3 covers 14 residues. The germline V gene has CDR1 SGHAT and CDR2 FQNNGV. Deletions cut 5 bases from V and 9 bases from J, with 17 bases between. The CDR3 coding sequence is TGTGCCAGCAGCCCGGGGCGGTCGCCCGGTGAGCAGTTCTTC. Encoded protein: CASSPGRSPGEQFF.

This clonotype was counted only a few times. The chain carries TRBV5-6 and TRBJ2-7; 8 positions agree with TRBD1. Germline loops: CDR1 SGHDT, CDR2 YYEEEE. This CDR3 spans 16 amino acids. V lost 1 base and J lost 1; bases outside the gene matches: 7. CDR3 nucleotides: TGTGCCAGCAGCTTGCGAGGGACAGGCGTTTCCTACGAGCAGTACTTC. This gives the protein CASSLRGTGVSYEQYF. Based on the CDR3 plus reference TRBV5-6 and TRBJ2-7, the full variable domain is DAGVTQSPTHLIKTRGQQVTLRCSPKSGHDTVSWYQQALGQGPQFIFQYYEEEERQRGNFPDRFSGHQFPNYSSELNVNALLLGDSALYLCASSLRGTGVSYEQYFGPGTRLTVT.

The chain employs TRBV7-2 and TRBJ2-1; D is unclear. The CDR3 runs to 13 residues. The germline gives CDR1 SGHTA, CDR2 FQGNSA. The V end lost 2 bases, the J end lost 5 bases, and 7 bases lay between the germline ends. CDR3 residues: CASSLWADNEQFF. CDR3 in DNA: TGTGCCAGCAGCTTATGGGCAGACAATGAGCAGTTCTTC.